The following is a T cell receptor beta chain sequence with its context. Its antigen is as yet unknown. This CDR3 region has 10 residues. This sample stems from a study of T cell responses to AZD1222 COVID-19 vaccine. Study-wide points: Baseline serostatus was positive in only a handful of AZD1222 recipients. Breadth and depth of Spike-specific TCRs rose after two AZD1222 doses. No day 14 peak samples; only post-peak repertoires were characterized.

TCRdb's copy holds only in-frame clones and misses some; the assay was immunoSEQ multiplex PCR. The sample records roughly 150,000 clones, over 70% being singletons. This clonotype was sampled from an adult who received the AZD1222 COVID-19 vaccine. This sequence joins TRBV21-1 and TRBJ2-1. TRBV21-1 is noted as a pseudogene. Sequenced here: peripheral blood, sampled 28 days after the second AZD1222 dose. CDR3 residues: CASSKPKGFF. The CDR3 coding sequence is TGTGCCAGCAGCAAACCAAAAGGGTTCTTC.